The following is a T cell receptor beta chain sequence with its context. Sequencing was performed with immunoSEQ multiplex PCR; in TCRdb, only in-frame clones are kept and a portion is missing. The table lists roughly 57,000 clones, 93% of them singletons. V was cut by 1 base and J by 4 bases, with 12 bases left in between. This CDR3 comprises 15 residues. CDR1 is SGHTA, CDR2 FQGNSA, per germline. The data originate from a study of cytomegalovirus exposure and HLA in healthy donors. The specimen sequenced was PBMCs. The chain links TRBV7-2 to TRBJ2-3; D is uncertain. The receptor was derived from a young woman in good health and CMV-seropositive. The CDR3, as DNA: TGTGCCAGCAGCTTAGACGCCAGGCCGTCAGATACGCAGTATTTT. Translating gives CASSLDARPSDTQYF. The whole variable domain, filled in from reference TRBV7-2 and TRBJ2-3, reads GAGVSQSPSNKVTEKGKDVELRCDPISGHTALYWYRQSLGQGLEFLIYFQGNSAPDKSGLPSDRFSAERTGGSVSTLTIQRTQQEDSAVYLCASSLDARPSDTQYFGPGTRLTVL.